Sequencing of this T cell receptor (beta chain) was carried out in a study of a mutant IDH1 vaccine in newly diagnosed glioma (dated by TCRdb to the early 2020s). Some background on the complete study: Of the 32 patients who were treated, 62.5% were male and approximately 40% were female, and the mean age was around 40 years. Prior to enrollment, patients had been given standard therapy consisting of radiotherapy alone, temozolomide alone, or radiochemotherapy with temozolomide, with the combination given to most patients. Six visits were used for peripheral blood collection: V03 (baseline), V05, V07, V10, V12 and V13. For exploratory analyses, about two dozen treated patients had longitudinal TCRB deep sequencing done wherever samples were available. The paper's findings and limits, for the study overall: Selection of PBMC samples for TCRB deep sequencing was based on availability. Pseudoprogression appeared unrelated to alterations in the top peripheral T cell clonotypes detected by TCRB sequencing. The authors noted that analyses of patient blood samples could not be reproduced because of sample limitations. Immune responses induced by the vaccine were seen in about 93% of patients across multiple MHC alleles.

Counted from cysteine to phenylalanine, this CDR3 has 15 amino acids. Only the CDR3 DNA stays, 45 bases, in frame from base 1. In the germline V gene, CDR1 corresponds to KGHSH and CDR2 to LQKENI. Ends trimmed: V by 6 bases, J by 5 bases; bases unmatched to a gene: 7. The time point tag for this specimen amounts to: baseline, week 1 (first vaccination visit). The sample's treatment or condition label, decoded: pre-vaccination baseline after standard-of-care therapy. Donors had newly diagnosed WHO grade 3 or 4 IDH1-mutant astrocytomas with loss of nuclear ATRX. The samples were drawn from NOA16, a multicentre, single-arm, open-label phase I trial in Germany that tested a mutant IDH1 peptide vaccine in humans for the first time. Blood drawn at visit V03 was used as the baseline sample for immunogenicity testing. Genomic DNA for TCRB sequencing was isolated from EDTA blood with the DNeasy Blood and Tissue Kit.

The library was prepared using the immunoSEQ multiplex PCR assay. Rearranged TCR beta chain sequences were amplified with the hsTCRB Kit following the manufacturer's protocol. Sequencing of TCRB libraries was carried out on an Illumina MiSeq. In the authors' own workflow: The proprietary platform of the kit vendor was used for demultiplexing, trimming and gene mapping. TCRdb holds this immuneACCESS table with in-frame rearrangements only. Some clones are missing; in checked studies, unresolved V genes explain under half, and the rest has no known cause. That table is the source of V, J and clone size, and D and trimming were worked out from the DNA. The sample table records tens of thousands of clones; roughly 85% of these occur just once. The ten largest clonotypes hold 7% to 8% of the sample. In this sample, this clone turned up a few times. What antigen it recognizes has not been identified. No base quality information exists; no much larger clone differs at one position.

The sequence joins TRBV18 to TRBJ1-5, with 10 bases matching TRBD1. This sample comprised PBMCs, obtained from a glioma patient treated with radiotherapy, temozolomide or both. This sequence was found in a woman aged 45-65 years with glioma. The base sequence is TGTGCCAGCTCCCCCCGGACAGGGGGTGATCAGCCCCAGCATTTT. This translates into CASSPRTGGDQPQHF. The full variable domain, completed from the reference TRBV18 and TRBJ1-5 proteins outside the CDR3, reads NAGVMQNPRHLVRRRGQEARLRCSPMKGHSHVYWYRQLPEEGLKFMVYLQKENIIDESGMPKERFSAEFPKEGPSILRIQQVVRGDSAAYFCASSPRTGGDQPQHFGDGTRLSIL.